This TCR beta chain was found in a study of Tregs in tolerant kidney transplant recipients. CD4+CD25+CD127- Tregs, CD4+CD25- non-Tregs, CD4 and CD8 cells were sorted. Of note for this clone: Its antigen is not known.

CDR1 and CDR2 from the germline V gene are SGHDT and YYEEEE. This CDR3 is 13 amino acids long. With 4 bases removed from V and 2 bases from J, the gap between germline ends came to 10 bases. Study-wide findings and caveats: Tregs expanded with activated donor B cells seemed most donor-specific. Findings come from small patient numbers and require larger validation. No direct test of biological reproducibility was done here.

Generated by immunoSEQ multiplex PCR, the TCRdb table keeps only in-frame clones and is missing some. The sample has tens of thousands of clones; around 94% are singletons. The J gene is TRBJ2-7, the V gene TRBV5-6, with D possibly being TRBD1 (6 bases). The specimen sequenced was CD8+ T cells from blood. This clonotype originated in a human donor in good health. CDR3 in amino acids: CASSPGHTYEQYF. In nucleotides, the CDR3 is TGTGCCAGCAGCCCGGGACACACCTACGAGCAGTACTTC. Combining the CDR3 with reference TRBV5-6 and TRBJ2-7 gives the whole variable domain DAGVTQSPTHLIKTRGQQVTLRCSPKSGHDTVSWYQQALGQGPQFIFQYYEEEERQRGNFPDRFSGHQFPNYSSELNVNALLLGDSALYLCASSPGHTYEQYFGPGTRLTVT.